This T cell receptor (beta chain) derives from a study of T cell responses to AZD1222 COVID-19 vaccine. Assay: immunoSEQ multiplex PCR; the TCRdb copy retains only in-frame clones and omits some. This sample has about 99,000 clones, with approximately 93% found just once. Sequences were derived from peripheral blood, sampled 28 days after the second AZD1222 dose. This receptor was taken from an adult who received the AZD1222 COVID-19 vaccine.

CDR3 loop: CASSLTGSSGNTIYF. In DNA form, the CDR3 reads TGTGCCAGCAGTCTGACAGGGAGCTCTGGAAACACCATATATTTT. The V call is TRBV5-4, the J call TRBJ1-3, with TRBD1 identical over 7 bases. The CDR3 covers 15 residues. V was pared by 5 bases and J by 0 bases, with 5 bases of the junction left unmatched. The germline CDR1 and CDR2 sequences are SGHNT and YYREEE (reference sequence).